Listed below are T cell receptor beta chains from one sample, sequenced in a study of blood T cell repertoires in COVID-19. Libraries were prepared by immunoSEQ multiplex PCR; TCRdb keeps only in-frame clonotypes and omits some of them. The data contain some 260,000 clones, about 85% of them singletons. The sequencing input was peripheral blood. The receptors stem from a man aged 18 to 29 with active or convalescent COVID-19. Each CDR3 is given with its conserved first and last residue. The D gene is left open where the match is weak.

CDR3,D,V,J
CASSPLRERHSGETQYF,-,TRBV27,TRBJ2-5
CASSSEGLNTEAFF,-,TRBV28,TRBJ1-1
CASGTSGHNEQFF,TRBD2,TRBV2,TRBJ2-1
CASSPRGYEQYF,-,TRBV5-4,TRBJ2-7
CASSLYRHQPQHF,-,TRBV5-8,TRBJ1-5
CASSLDPGSYEQYF,-,TRBV5-1,TRBJ2-7
CASSRGLAGGTMPYNEQFF,TRBD2,TRBV5-6,TRBJ2-1
CASSLGPGQNTEAFF,-,TRBV5-4,TRBJ1-1
CASSFRGPGGYTF,TRBD1,TRBV7-2,TRBJ1-2
CASSLGLAALGEQYF,TRBD2,TRBV6-4,TRBJ2-7
CAAGAELAKNIQYF,-,TRBV28,TRBJ2-4
CASSQGTLKVEQYF,-,TRBV28,TRBJ2-7
CASSALSSGRYEQYF,TRBD2,TRBV27,TRBJ2-7
CASSVQGADEQYF,TRBD1,TRBV9,TRBJ2-7
CASSQQGNTIYF,-,TRBV3-1/TRBV3-2,TRBJ1-3
CASSLHGGNTEAFF,-,TRBV7-2,TRBJ1-1
CASSLTGNGYTF,TRBD1,TRBV7-2,TRBJ1-2
CASSLTATSSYEQYF,-,TRBV27,TRBJ2-7
CASSPSLGTPSYEQYF,-,TRBV14,TRBJ2-7
CASSQVHNQPQHF,-,TRBV3-1/TRBV3-2,TRBJ1-5
CASSGDRGGNRGYTF,TRBD1,TRBV28,TRBJ1-2
CATSDESETQYF,-,TRBV24-1,TRBJ2-5
CASSEGVAGTYNEQFF,TRBD2,TRBV25-1,TRBJ2-1
CASSLSPLAGGPQSSPFF,TRBD2,TRBV27,TRBJ2-1
CASSIEETSDEQFF,TRBD2,TRBV19,TRBJ2-1
CSVQGTSGYNEQFF,TRBD2,TRBV29-1,TRBJ2-1
CASSQAGGNYGYTF,TRBD1,TRBV19,TRBJ1-2
CASSDPRGAYGYTF,-,TRBV9,TRBJ1-2
CASSFGGTEQYF,-,TRBV28,TRBJ2-7
CASSVSADGNSPLHF,-,TRBV9,TRBJ1-6
CASNLGQVGPGDEQFF,TRBD1,TRBV9,TRBJ2-1
CASSRSRGAFF,-,TRBV11-2,TRBJ1-1
CASSQDLGRSLALGTEAFF,-,TRBV3-1/TRBV3-2,TRBJ1-1
CATSNGRDRAEAFF,-,TRBV15,TRBJ1-1
CASSSGRGGEKLFF,-,TRBV19,TRBJ1-4
CASSLRRASGRPSTDTQYF,TRBD2,TRBV7-2,TRBJ2-3
CASTPYSTGGVYGYTF,TRBD1,TRBV7-8,TRBJ1-2
CASFADSTRYEQYF,-,TRBV5-8,TRBJ2-7
CASSTLRETQYF,-,TRBV6-5,TRBJ2-5
CASSLALTGSGYEQYF,TRBD1,TRBV5-5,TRBJ2-7
CATSRSAGMPGNEQFF,-,TRBV15,TRBJ2-1
CASSTRGRFYEQYF,-,TRBV6-5,TRBJ2-7
CASSLLRTGVNTEAFF,TRBD1,TRBV5-5,TRBJ1-1
CASSWTTGTDIQETQYF,-,TRBV7-8,TRBJ2-5
CATSLTGNFGYTF,-,TRBV24-1,TRBJ1-2
CASSPTSSYNEQFF,-,TRBV6-5,TRBJ2-1
CASSLAGTGNSPLHF,TRBD1,TRBV5-6,TRBJ1-6
CASSYSGGHNFYEQYF,TRBD2,TRBV6-2/TRBV6-3,TRBJ2-7
CASTPGPGYNEQFF,-,TRBV19,TRBJ2-1
CASSYAIRGQETQYF,-,TRBV6-5,TRBJ2-5
CASSSLGGPQRTDTQYF,-,TRBV7-9,TRBJ2-3
CASTLGGNSPLHF,-,TRBV27,TRBJ1-6
CASSSRQGGELFF,TRBD1,TRBV11-3,TRBJ2-2
CASSHTRLGTEAFF,-,TRBV6-5,TRBJ1-1
CAIRKTGDVHIPRNTGELFF,TRBD1,TRBV10-3,TRBJ2-2